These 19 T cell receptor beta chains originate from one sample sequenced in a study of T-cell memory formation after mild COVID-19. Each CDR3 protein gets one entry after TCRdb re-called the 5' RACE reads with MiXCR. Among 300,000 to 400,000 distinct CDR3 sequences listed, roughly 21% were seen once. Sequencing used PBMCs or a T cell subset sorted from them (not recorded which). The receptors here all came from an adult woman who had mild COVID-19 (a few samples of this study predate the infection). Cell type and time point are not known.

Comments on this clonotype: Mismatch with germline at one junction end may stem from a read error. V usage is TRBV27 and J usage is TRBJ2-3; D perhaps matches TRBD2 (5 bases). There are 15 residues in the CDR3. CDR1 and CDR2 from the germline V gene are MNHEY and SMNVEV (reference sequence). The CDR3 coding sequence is TGTGCCAGCGGTTTATCCCCACGGGGAACAGATACGCAGTATTTT. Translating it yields CASGLSPRGTDTQYF.

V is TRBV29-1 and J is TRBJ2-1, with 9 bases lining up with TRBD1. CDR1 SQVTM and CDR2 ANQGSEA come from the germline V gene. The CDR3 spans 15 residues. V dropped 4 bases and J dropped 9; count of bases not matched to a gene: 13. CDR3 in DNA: TGCAGCGTTGGAAGGACAGGGGTAAGGGTTGCTGAGCAGTTCTTC. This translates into CSVGRTGVRVAEQFF.

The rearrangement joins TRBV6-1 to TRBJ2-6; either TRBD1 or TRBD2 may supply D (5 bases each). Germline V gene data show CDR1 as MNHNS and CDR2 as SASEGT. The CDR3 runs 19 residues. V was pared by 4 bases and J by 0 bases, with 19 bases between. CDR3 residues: CASSVASGTASSGANVLTF. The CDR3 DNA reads TGTGCCAGCAGTGTGGCCTCCGGGACCGCGAGCTCTGGGGCCAACGTCCTGACTTTC.

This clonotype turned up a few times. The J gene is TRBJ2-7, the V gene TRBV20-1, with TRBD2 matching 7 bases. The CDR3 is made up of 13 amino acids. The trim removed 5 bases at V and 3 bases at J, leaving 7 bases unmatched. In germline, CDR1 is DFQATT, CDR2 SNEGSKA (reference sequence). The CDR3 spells CSAPIAGVYEQYF. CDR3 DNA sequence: TGCAGTGCTCCCATCGCGGGGGTCTACGAGCAGTACTTC.

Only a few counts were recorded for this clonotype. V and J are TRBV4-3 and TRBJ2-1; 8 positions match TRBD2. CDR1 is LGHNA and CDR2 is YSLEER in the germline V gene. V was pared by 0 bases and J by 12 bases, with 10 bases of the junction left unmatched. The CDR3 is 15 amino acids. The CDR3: CASSQEQTSGLGQFF. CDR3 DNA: TGCGCCAGCAGCCAAGAGCAAACTAGCGGACTAGGGCAGTTCTTC.

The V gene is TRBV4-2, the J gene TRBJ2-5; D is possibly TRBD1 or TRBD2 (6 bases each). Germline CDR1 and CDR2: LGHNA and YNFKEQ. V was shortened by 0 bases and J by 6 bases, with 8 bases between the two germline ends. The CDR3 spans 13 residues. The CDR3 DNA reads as TGTGCCAGCAGCCAAGATCGGGGGCAGACCCAGTACTTC. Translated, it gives CASSQDRGQTQYF.

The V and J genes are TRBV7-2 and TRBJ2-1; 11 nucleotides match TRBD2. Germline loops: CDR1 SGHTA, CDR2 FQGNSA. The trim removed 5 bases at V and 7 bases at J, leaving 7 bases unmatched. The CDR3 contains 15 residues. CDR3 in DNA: TGTGCCAGCAGCCTAACGACTAGCGGGGCTAATGAGCAGTTCTTC. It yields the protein CASSLTTSGANEQFF.

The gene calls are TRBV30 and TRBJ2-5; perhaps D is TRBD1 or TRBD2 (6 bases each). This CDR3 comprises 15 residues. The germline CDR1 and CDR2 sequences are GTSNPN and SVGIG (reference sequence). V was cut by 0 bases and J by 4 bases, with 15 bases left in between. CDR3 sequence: CAWSVGRWGRETQYF. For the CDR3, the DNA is TGTGCCTGGAGTGTAGGGAGGTGGGGGCGAGAGACCCAGTACTTC.

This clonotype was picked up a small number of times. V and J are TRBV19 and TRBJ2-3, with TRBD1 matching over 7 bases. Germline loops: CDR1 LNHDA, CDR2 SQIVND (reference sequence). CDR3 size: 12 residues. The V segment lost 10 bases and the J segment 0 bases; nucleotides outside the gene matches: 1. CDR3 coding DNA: TGTGCCACGACAGGGAGCACAGATACGCAGTATTTT. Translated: CATTGSTDTQYF. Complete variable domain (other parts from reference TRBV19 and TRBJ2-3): DGGITQSPKYLFRKEGQNVTLSCEQNLNHDAMYWYRQDPGQGLRLIYYSQIVNDFQKGDIAEGYSVSREKKESFPLTVTSAQKNPTAFYLCATTGSTDTQYFGPGTRLTVL.

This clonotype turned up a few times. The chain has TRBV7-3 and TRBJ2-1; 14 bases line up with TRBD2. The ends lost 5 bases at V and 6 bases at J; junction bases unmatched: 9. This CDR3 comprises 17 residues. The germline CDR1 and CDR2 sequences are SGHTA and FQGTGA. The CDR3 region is CASSPRGTSGSSNEQFF. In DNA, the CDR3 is TGTGCCAGCAGCCCCCGGGGGACTAGCGGGAGCAGCAATGAGCAGTTCTTC.

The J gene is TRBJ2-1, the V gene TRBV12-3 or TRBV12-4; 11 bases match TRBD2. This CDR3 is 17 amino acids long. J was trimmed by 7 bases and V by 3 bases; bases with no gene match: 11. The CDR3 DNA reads TGTGCCAGCAGTTTCCCACTAGCGGGGGCGAGGGGAAATGAGCAGTTCTTC. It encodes CASSFPLAGARGNEQFF.

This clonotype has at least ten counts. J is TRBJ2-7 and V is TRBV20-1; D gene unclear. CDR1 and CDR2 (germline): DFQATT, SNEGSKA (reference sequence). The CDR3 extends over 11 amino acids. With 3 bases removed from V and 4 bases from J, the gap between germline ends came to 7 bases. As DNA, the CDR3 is TGCAGTGCTAGGGATTTGTACGAGCAGTACTTC. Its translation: CSARDLYEQYF.

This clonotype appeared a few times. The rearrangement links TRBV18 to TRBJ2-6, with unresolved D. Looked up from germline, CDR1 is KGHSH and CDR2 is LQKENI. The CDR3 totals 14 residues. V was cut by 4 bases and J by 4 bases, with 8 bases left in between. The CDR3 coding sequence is TGTGCCAGCTCACTCACGGACGGGGCCAACGTCCTGACTTTC. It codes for CASSLTDGANVLTF.

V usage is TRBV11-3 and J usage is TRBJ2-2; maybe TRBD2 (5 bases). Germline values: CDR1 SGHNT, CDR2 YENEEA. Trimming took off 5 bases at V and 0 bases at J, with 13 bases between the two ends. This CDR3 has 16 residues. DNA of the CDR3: TGTGCCAGCAGCCGGAAGTGGACTTCGAACACCGGGGAGCTGTTTTTT. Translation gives CASSRKWTSNTGELFF. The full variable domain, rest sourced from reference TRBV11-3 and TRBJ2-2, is EAGVVQSPRYKIIEKKQPVAFWCNPISGHNTLYWYLQNLGQGPELLIRYENEEAVDDSQLPKDRFSAERLKGVDSTLKIQPAELGDSAVYLCASSRKWTSNTGELFFGEGSRLTVL.

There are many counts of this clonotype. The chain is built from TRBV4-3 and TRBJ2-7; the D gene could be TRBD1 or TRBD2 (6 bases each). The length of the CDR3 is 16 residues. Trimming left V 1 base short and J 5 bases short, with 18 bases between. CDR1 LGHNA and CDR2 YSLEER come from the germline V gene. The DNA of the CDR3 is TGCGCCAGCAGCCAAGGGTCTACAGGGAGGCACCACGAGCAGTACTTC. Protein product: CASSQGSTGRHHEQYF.

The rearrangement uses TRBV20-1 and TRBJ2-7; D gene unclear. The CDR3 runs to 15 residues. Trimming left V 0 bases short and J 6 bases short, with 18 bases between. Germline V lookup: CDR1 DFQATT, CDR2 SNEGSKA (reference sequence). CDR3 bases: TGCAGTGCTAGAGATATGGATGGACGGGCTGGCGAGCAGTACTTC. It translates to CSARDMDGRAGEQYF.

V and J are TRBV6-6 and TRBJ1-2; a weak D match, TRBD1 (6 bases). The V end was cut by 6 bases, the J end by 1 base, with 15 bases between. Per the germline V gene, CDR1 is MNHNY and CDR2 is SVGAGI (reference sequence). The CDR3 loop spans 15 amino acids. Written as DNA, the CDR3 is TGTGCCAGCAGGACTAACAGGGATAGTAACTATGGCTACACCTTC. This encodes CASRTNRDSNYGYTF.

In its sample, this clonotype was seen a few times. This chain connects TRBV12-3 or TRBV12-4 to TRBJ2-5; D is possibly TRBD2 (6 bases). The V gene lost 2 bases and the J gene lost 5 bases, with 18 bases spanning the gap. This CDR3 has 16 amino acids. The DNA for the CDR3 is TGTGCCAGCAGTTTATACCGTCTAGGAGGAGGGGAGACCCAGTACTTC. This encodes CASSLYRLGGGETQYF.

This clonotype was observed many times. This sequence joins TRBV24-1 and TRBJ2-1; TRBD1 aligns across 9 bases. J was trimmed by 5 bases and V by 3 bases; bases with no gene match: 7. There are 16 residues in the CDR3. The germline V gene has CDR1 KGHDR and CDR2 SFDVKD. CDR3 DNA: TGTGCCACCAGTGATATCGACAGGGGGTTCAACAATGAGCAGTTCTTC. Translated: CATSDIDRGFNNEQFF.